The 18 T cell receptor beta chains listed next were all sequenced from one sample in a study of T cells in Graves' hyperthyroidism and ophthalmopathy. RNA transcripts gave rise to amplified TCR beta CDR3 regions. The study used the HTBI primer set for a first-round RT-PCR of the TCR CDR3. TCRdb used MiXCR to reprocess the multiplex PCR reads, holding one entry per CDR3 protein. The sample yields around 350,000 distinct CDR3 sequences, about a fifth seen once. Input material: blood. Source of these receptors: a woman under 30 with Graves' hyperthyroidism.

The sample holds many counts of this clonotype. This chain uses TRBV20-1 with TRBJ1-1; D remains ambiguous. The CDR3 sequence is 13 residues long. Trimming pared 7 bases from V and 2 bases from J, leaving 14 bases between. Germline CDR1 and CDR2: DFQATT and SNEGSKA (reference sequence). As DNA, the CDR3 is TGCAGTGTCAAAGGCGGCGTAAACACTGAAGCTTTCTTT. Amino acids: CSVKGGVNTEAFF.

CDR3 nucleotide sequence: TGTGCCAGCACCGGGGGTCCGGGGTGGGAGACCCAGTACTTC. It codes for CASTGGPGWETQYF. V is TRBV6-1 and J is TRBJ2-5, with a weak D call TRBD2 (6 bases). Trimming removed 7 bases at V and 5 bases at J, with 17 bases between. This CDR3 is 14 amino acids long. Germline lookup yields CDR1 MNHNS and CDR2 SASEGT.

This clonotype was recorded many times. The rearrangement uses TRBV20-1 and TRBJ2-7; either TRBD1 or TRBD2 may supply D (6 bases each). The CDR3 runs 15 residues. The germline gives CDR1 DFQATT, CDR2 SNEGSKA (reference sequence). V lost 3 bases to trimming and J lost 0 bases, with 15 bases between them. DNA of the CDR3: TGCAGTGCTAGCGGGGGCCAGGCGAGCTCCTACGAGCAGTACTTC. This gives the protein CSASGGQASSYEQYF.

This clonotype has only a few counts. Since a much larger clone is just one base distant, this may be a read error. The V gene is TRBV15, the J gene TRBJ2-1; D unresolved. Germline CDR1 LNHNV, CDR2 YYDKDF (reference sequence). The length of the CDR3 is 15 residues. Trimming pared 1 base from V and 14 bases from J, leaving 21 bases between. CDR3 sequence reads: CATSRASPLPESKFF. Written as DNA, the CDR3 is TGTGCCACCAGCAGAGCCTCGCCTTTGCCGGAGTCGAAGTTCTTC.

In this sample, this clonotype turned up many times. V and J are TRBV12-5 and TRBJ1-5, with TRBD1 matching 7 bases. Germline values: CDR1 LGHNT, CDR2 FRNRAP. Trimming at V came to 0 bases and at J to 5 bases, leaving 7 bases not matched to a gene. The CDR3 extends over 16 amino acids. CDR3 DNA sequence: TGTGCTAGTGGTTTGGTACTCAGGGGGGGCCATCAGCCCCAGCATTTT. Translation: CASGLVLRGGHQPQHF. Looking up the rest from reference TRBV12-5 and TRBJ1-5 gives the full variable domain: DARVTQTPRHKVTEMGQEVTMRCQPILGHNTVFWYRQTMMQGLELLAYFRNRAPLDDSGMPKDRFSAEMPDATLATLKIQPSEPRDSAVYFCASGLVLRGGHQPQHFGDGTRLSIL.

Ten or more counts support this clonotype. The chain uses TRBV4-1 and TRBJ2-5; D not certain. CDR1 and CDR2 (germline): MGHRA, YSYEKL. Deletions cut 3 bases from V and 5 bases from J, with 13 bases between. CDR3 length: 14 amino acids. The CDR3 here is CASSHLGLTETQYF. The DNA of the CDR3 is TGCGCCAGCAGCCACCTCGGCCTGACGGAGACCCAGTACTTC.

This clonotype has a count of ten or more. The chain uses TRBV4-1 and TRBJ1-1, with 7 bases lining up with TRBD1. Per the germline V gene, CDR1 is MGHRA and CDR2 is YSYEKL. The V gene end was trimmed by 4 bases and the J gene end by 4 bases; junction bases not matched to a gene: 12. The CDR3 runs to 16 residues. The CDR3 nucleotides are TGCGCCAGCAGCCGCCGACAGGGTCGTGCGGGCACTGAAGCTTTCTTT. The encoded protein is CASSRRQGRAGTEAFF.

This clonotype was seen ten or more times. V and J are TRBV6-1 and TRBJ2-7; D is unclear. The V end lost 5 bases, the J end lost 3 bases, and 14 bases lay between the germline ends. The CDR3 runs to 14 residues. Germline V CDR1 and CDR2: MNHNS, SASEGT. The CDR3 DNA is TGTGCCAGCAGTAAACAGAGGACCAACTACGAGCAGTACTTC. Translating it yields CASSKQRTNYEQYF.

This clonotype occurred many times. This chain connects TRBV2 to TRBJ2-7; possible D gene TRBD2, 5 bases. The CDR3 totals 14 residues. From germline, CDR1 is SNHLY and CDR2 FYNNEI. Trimming removed 1 base from V and 7 bases from J, with 14 bases in between. CDR3: CASSEDTGSGEQYF. DNA of the CDR3: TGTGCCAGCAGTGAAGACACGGGCTCGGGGGAGCAGTACTTC.

The sample holds many counts of this clonotype. The V gene is TRBV20-1, the J gene TRBJ1-2; D not resolved. Germline assignment: CDR1 DFQATT and CDR2 SNEGSKA (reference sequence). V lost 0 bases and J 0 bases, leaving 17 bases between the germline ends. This CDR3 has 17 residues. The CDR3 reads CSARDNAYSLSNYGYTF. The CDR3 region has the DNA TGCAGTGCTAGAGATAATGCGTACAGCTTATCTAACTATGGCTACACCTTC.

V and J are TRBV5-1 and TRBJ2-5; D possibly uses TRBD1 or TRBD2 (5 bases each). The CDR3 is made up of 16 amino acids. CDR1 SGHRS and CDR2 YFSETQ come from the germline V gene. Trimming pared 3 bases from V and 4 bases from J, leaving 19 bases between. In DNA form, the CDR3 reads TGCGCCAGCAGCTCCCAGTCTGGGGCGGGTTCAGAGACCCAGTACTTC. Translation: CASSSQSGAGSETQYF.

This clonotype was seen many times. This rearrangement joins TRBV28 to TRBJ1-1, with TRBD1 matching 7 bases. Germline CDR1 reads MDHEN; CDR2 reads SYDVKM. This CDR3 spans 16 amino acids. With V trimmed by 6 bases and J by 0 bases, 10 bases remained unmatched. The CDR3 DNA is TGTGCCAGCAGCCTGACAGGGCCGATCATGAACACTGAAGCTTTCTTT. As protein: CASSLTGPIMNTEAFF.

Comments on this clonotype: Possible read error: a much larger clone is one base away. V and J are TRBV12-3 or TRBV12-4 and TRBJ1-1; D call uncertain. This CDR3 is 12 amino acids long. The CDR3 sequence: CASSHTNTEACF. CDR3 bases: TGTGCCAGCAGTCATACGAACACTGAAGCTTGCTTT.

This clonotype was counted ten times or more. The chain uses TRBV12-3 or TRBV12-4 and TRBJ2-7, with D hard to call. This CDR3 is 13 amino acids long. Trimming shortened V by 3 bases and J by 5 bases, and 11 bases separated the two germline ends. The CDR3 coding sequence is TGTGCCAGCAGTTTTCAGATGGAAGACGAGCAGTACTTC. Translating gives CASSFQMEDEQYF.

This clonotype was detected many times. The chain employs TRBV10-2 and TRBJ1-5; D is perhaps TRBD1 (6 bases). This CDR3 has 16 residues. In germline, CDR1 is WSHSY, CDR2 SAAADI. V gave up 2 bases and J gave up 7 bases, with 18 bases separating them. The CDR3 loop is CASSEDMTGVGQPQHF. The CDR3 DNA sequence: TGCGCCAGCAGTGAGGATATGACAGGAGTGGGCCAGCCCCAGCATTTT.

The V gene is TRBV7-9, the J gene TRBJ2-7; the match to TRBD1 covers 9 bases. Losses at the gene ends were 4 bases for V and 1 base for J; bases not matched to a gene: 2. The CDR3 totals 14 residues. Germline loops: CDR1 SEHNR, CDR2 FQNEAQ (reference sequence). The CDR3 spells CASSSGQGSYEQYF. CDR3 in DNA: TGTGCCAGCAGCTCCGGACAGGGGTCCTACGAGCAGTACTTC.

The chain employs TRBV7-2 and TRBJ2-7; the match to TRBD1 covers 7 bases. CDR1 is SGHTA and CDR2 is FQGNSA in the germline V gene. The V and J ends lost 5 bases and 2 bases, in that order; junction bases with no gene match: 6. The CDR3 covers 14 residues. Here the CDR3 reads CASSAYRGTYEQYF. The CDR3 region has the DNA TGTGCCAGCAGCGCGTACAGGGGAACCTACGAGCAGTACTTC.

In this sample, this clonotype turned up many times. The V gene is TRBV28, the J gene TRBJ1-5, with D maybe TRBD1 (6 bases). The germline V and J ends were trimmed by 7 bases and 2 bases, with 18 bases remaining between them. Germline loops: CDR1 MDHEN, CDR2 SYDVKM. CDR3 size: 16 residues. This CDR3 is CASTGIGGAGNQPQHF. The CDR3 region has the DNA TGTGCCAGCACGGGGATCGGGGGCGCAGGCAATCAGCCCCAGCATTTT.